The 17 T cell receptor beta chains below were found in one sample sequenced in a study of blood T cell repertoires in COVID-19. This table comes from immunoSEQ multiplex PCR, and its TCRdb copy is limited to in-frame clones, with some not included. This table holds approximately 200,000 clones, approximately 79% found once. Material for sequencing was peripheral blood. The origin of the receptors is a human donor in a cohort sampled during active COVID-19.

V and J are TRBV19 and TRBJ2-1; 12 bases match TRBD2. The germline CDR1 and CDR2 sequences are LNHDA and SQIVND (reference sequence). This CDR3 has 14 amino acids. J was trimmed by 5 bases and V by 8 bases; bases with no gene match: 4. Here the CDR3 reads CASLAGGPNNEQFF. DNA of the CDR3: TGTGCCAGTCTAGCGGGAGGGCCTAACAATGAGCAGTTCTTC.

This clone was seen more than once but under ten times. The V gene is TRBV19, the J gene TRBJ1-1; D is unclear. Germline V gene data show CDR1 as LNHDA and CDR2 as SQIVND (reference sequence). CDR3 length: 14 residues. Trimming left V 6 bases short and J 3 bases short, with 14 bases between. CDR3 sequence (DNA): TGTGCCAGTAGCGCCGTGCAGGTATACACTGAAGCTTTCTTT. Protein product: CASSAVQVYTEAFF.

This chain joins TRBV28 and TRBJ2-3; 10 nucleotides align to TRBD1. V lost 5 bases and J lost 4; bases outside the gene matches: 3. Germline CDR1 is MDHEN and CDR2 is SYDVKM. The CDR3 length is 14 residues. CDR3 protein: CASSPGTGADTQYF. The CDR3 coding sequence is TGTGCCAGCAGTCCCGGGACAGGGGCAGATACGCAGTATTTT.

This clone was seen more than once but under ten times. The chain carries TRBV5-6 and TRBJ2-7; D gene ambiguous. The CDR3 is made up of 14 amino acids. Germline loops: CDR1 SGHDT, CDR2 YYEEEE. V was pared by 0 bases and J by 1 base, with 8 bases between. The CDR3 DNA is TGTGCCAGCAGCTTGGCGCTCAGTTCCTACGAGCAGTACTTC. Protein sequence: CASSLALSSYEQYF.

The chain recombines TRBV19 with TRBJ2-1, with D possibly being TRBD1 (6 bases). Germline CDR1 and CDR2: LNHDA and SQIVND (reference sequence). The CDR3 loop spans 16 amino acids. V lost 6 bases and J 5 bases, leaving 20 bases between the germline ends. CDR3 in amino acids: CASSDSGTRGNNEQFF. In DNA form, the CDR3 reads TGTGCCAGTAGCGATTCCGGGACCAGGGGCAACAATGAGCAGTTCTTC. The whole variable domain, filled in from reference TRBV19 and TRBJ2-1, reads DGGITQSPKYLFRKEGQNVTLSCEQNLNHDAMYWYRQDPGQGLRLIYYSQIVNDFQKGDIAEGYSVSREKKESFPLTVTSAQKNPTAFYLCASSDSGTRGNNEQFFGPGTRLTVL.

J is TRBJ2-7 and V is TRBV7-6, with 13 bases that match TRBD2. After removal of 5 bases from V and 5 bases from J, the junction contained 9 bases not matched to a gene. CDR1 SGHVS and CDR2 FNYEAQ come from the germline V gene. This CDR3 is built from 16 residues. This CDR3 is CASSLRTSGSRDEQYF. The CDR3 coding sequence is TGTGCCAGCAGCCTACGGACTAGCGGGAGTCGCGACGAGCAGTACTTC.

The chain joins TRBV27 to TRBJ2-1; 9 positions match TRBD2. V shed 2 bases, J shed 6 bases, and the junction held 8 bases outside the gene matches. The CDR3 is 16 residues long. From germline, CDR1 is MNHEY and CDR2 SMNVEV (reference sequence). The CDR3 nucleotides are TGTGCCAGCAGTTTAAGGCGGGAGGGCCCTTTCAATGAGCAGTTCTTC. The encoded protein is CASSLRREGPFNEQFF.

This rearrangement joins TRBV18 to TRBJ1-4; D not resolved. CDR3 length: 15 residues. Germline V gene sequence: CDR1 KGHSH, CDR2 LQKENI. V was clipped by 2 bases and J by 4 bases, with 11 bases between them. CDR3 protein: CASSPKRSDNEKLFF. The DNA for the CDR3 is TGTGCCAGCTCACCAAAACGGTCCGATAATGAAAAACTGTTTTTT.

The chain joins TRBV5-4 to TRBJ2-5; D is possibly TRBD2 (6 bases). Trimming took 2 bases from V and 5 from J, leaving 10 bases between them. The CDR3 length is 13 residues. CDR1 and CDR2 from the germline V gene are SGHNT and YYREEE (reference sequence). The CDR3: CASSFGGIETQYF. CDR3 coding DNA: TGTGCCAGCAGCTTTGGGGGGATCGAGACCCAGTACTTC.

V and J are TRBV9 and TRBJ1-5; D might be TRBD1 (5 bases). The germline CDR1 and CDR2 sequences are SGDLS and YYNGEE. The V and J ends lost 5 bases and 0 bases respectively, with 12 bases between them. The CDR3 contains 15 residues. The CDR3 loop reads CASSRRGDSNQPQHF. In DNA, the CDR3 is TGTGCCAGCAGTAGGCGGGGGGATAGCAATCAGCCCCAGCATTTT. The full variable domain, with the rest looked up from reference TRBV9 and TRBJ1-5, is DSGVTQTPKHLITATGQRVTLRCSPRSGDLSVYWYQQSLDQGLQFLIQYYNGEERAKGNILERFSAQQFPDLHSELNLSSLELGDSALYFCASSRRGDSNQPQHFGDGTRLSIL.

The chain is built from TRBV28 and TRBJ1-2; tentative D call: TRBD1 (5 bases). Trimming removed 9 bases from V and 2 bases from J, with 13 bases in between. From germline, CDR1 is MDHEN and CDR2 SYDVKM. This CDR3 spans 13 amino acids. This CDR3 is CASFGHLNYGYTF. Here the CDR3 DNA reads TGTGCCAGTTTTGGACACCTGAACTATGGCTACACCTTC.

V is TRBV15 and J is TRBJ2-5; the D gene is possibly TRBD2 (6 bases). Germline values: CDR1 LNHNV, CDR2 YYDKDF (reference sequence). Trimming left V 5 bases short and J 5 bases short, with 18 bases between. This CDR3 region has 15 residues. In DNA, the CDR3 is TGTGCCACCAGCGGAATGAAGCGGCTAGCGGAGACCCAGTACTTC. It encodes CATSGMKRLAETQYF. Drawing the rest from reference TRBV15 and TRBJ2-5, the complete variable domain is DAMVIQNPRYQVTQFGKPVTLSCSQTLNHNVMYWYQQKSSQAPKLLFHYYDKDFNNEADTPDNFQSRRPNTSFCFLDIRSPGLGDTAMYLCATSGMKRLAETQYFGPGTRLLVL.

As regards this clone: A much larger clone differs by one base, so this may be a read error. This chain uses TRBV12-3 or TRBV12-4 with TRBJ2-7; D perhaps matches TRBD1 (5 bases). V was shortened by 0 bases and J by 2 bases, with 5 bases between the two germline ends. CDR3 length: 13 residues. The CDR3: CASSLADTYEQYF. CDR3 nucleotides: TGTGCCAGCAGTTTAGCGGACACCTACGAGCAGTACTTC.

The rearrangement uses TRBV2 and TRBJ2-7, with 8 bases identical to TRBD1. The CDR3 has 13 amino acids. V lost 3 bases, J lost 5 bases, and 3 bases stayed unmatched. CDR1 SNHLY and CDR2 FYNNEI come from the germline V gene. CDR3 sequence reads: CASSEDRVHEQYF. As DNA, the CDR3 is TGTGCCAGCAGTGAGGACAGGGTCCACGAGCAGTACTTC.

J is TRBJ1-4 and V is TRBV4-3, with D hard to call. The CDR3 runs to 15 residues. V lost 4 bases to trimming and J lost 0 bases, with 9 bases between them. The germline V gene encodes CDR1 LGHNA and CDR2 YSLEER. The CDR3 is CASSRLDSTNEKLFF. The CDR3 DNA sequence: TGCGCCAGCAGCCGTCTGGACTCAACTAATGAAAAACTGTTTTTT.

This clone occurred once. This rearrangement joins TRBV7-2 to TRBJ2-7, with 8 bases identical to TRBD2. CDR1 is SGHTA, CDR2 FQGNSA, per germline. The CDR3 extends over 17 amino acids. J lost 1 base, V lost 0 bases, and 8 bases had no gene match. The CDR3 loop reads CASSLAASGLSSYEQYF. The CDR3 DNA is TGTGCCAGCAGCTTAGCGGCTAGCGGGTTGAGTTCCTACGAGCAGTACTTC. The full variable domain, its missing parts supplied by reference TRBV7-2 and TRBJ2-7, is GAGVSQSPSNKVTEKGKDVELRCDPISGHTALYWYRQSLGQGLEFLIYFQGNSAPDKSGLPSDRFSAERTGGSVSTLTIQRTQQEDSAVYLCASSLAASGLSSYEQYFGPGTRLTVT.

The rearrangement uses TRBV5-8 and TRBJ1-1, with D uncertain. The germline V gene has CDR1 SGHTS and CDR2 YDEGEE. The CDR3 is 13 residues long. V gave up 0 bases and J gave up 1 base, with 4 bases separating them. Written as DNA, the CDR3 is TGTGCCAGCAGCTTGGCCCGGAACACTGAAGCTTTCTTT. This codes for CASSLARNTEAFF.